What follows describes a single T cell receptor (beta chain). Its antigen is currently unknown. Per the germline V gene, CDR1 is MNHEY and CDR2 is SMNVEV (reference sequence). This CDR3 is built from 12 residues. V shed 2 bases and J shed 6 bases, with 7 bases lying between them. The authors extracted RNA and reverse transcribed it into cDNA as the sequencing template. Clones were sequenced by immunoSEQ multiplex PCR, and TCRdb holds only the in-frame ones, with some missing. The sample records 150,000 to 200,000 clones, roughly 60% being singletons. The data stem from a study of CD8+ T cells in alopecia areata. This sample's treatment: oral pan-JAK inhibitor, 5-10 mg twice daily. Broader study findings: Tofacitinib significantly reduced both scalp clonality and expanded CD8+ clones among the top 100. In scalp and blood, many expanded lesional clones persisted during tofacitinib.

The V call is TRBV27, the J call TRBJ2-5; tentative D call: TRBD1 (5 bases). The sample consisted of CD4+ T cells sorted from blood, taken at roughly week 49, from a patient treated with tofacitinib. The receptor was derived from a human donor with alopecia areata. The DNA for the CDR3 is TGTGCCAGCAGTTTACAGGGAAAGACCCAGTACTTC. It encodes CASSLQGKTQYF.